The 15 T cell receptor beta chains below were found in one sample sequenced in a study of blood T cell repertoires in COVID-19. Data came from immunoSEQ multiplex PCR; TCRdb stores just in-frame clones and leaves some out. The data contain around 300,000 clones, around 90% of them singletons. The specimen was PBMCs or T cells enriched from blood (not recorded which). These receptor sequences come from a woman aged 40-49 years who had recovered from COVID-19.

This clone has only a few counts. CDR3 residues: CASSFRTIYEQYF. In DNA, the CDR3 is TGTGCCAGCAGTTTCCGGACAATCTACGAGCAGTACTTC. The chain recombines TRBV12-3 or TRBV12-4 with TRBJ2-7; possibly TRBD1 for D (5 bases). With 3 bases removed from V and 3 bases from J, the gap between germline ends came to 9 bases. The CDR3 is made up of 13 amino acids.

The chain carries TRBV20-1 and TRBJ2-7, with 13 bases aligning to TRBD2. J gave up 2 bases and V 3 bases, and 4 bases lay outside the gene matches. The CDR3 covers 15 residues. In germline, CDR1 is DFQATT, CDR2 SNEGSKA (reference sequence). In nucleotides, the CDR3 is TGCAGTGCTAGTCGGACTAGCGGGGGAACCTACGAGCAGTACTTC. Its protein product is CSASRTSGGTYEQYF.

The rearrangement uses TRBV10-2 and TRBJ2-5; D is ambiguous. Trimming shortened V by 2 bases and J by 2 bases, and 6 bases separated the two germline ends. The CDR3 loop spans 13 amino acids. Germline CDR1 is WSHSY and CDR2 is SAAADI. CDR3 coding DNA: TGCGCCAGCAGTGAGGCTAGGCAAGAGACCCAGTACTTC. Protein sequence: CASSEARQETQYF.

The rearrangement joins TRBV12-5 to TRBJ2-3; D not resolved. The CDR3 covers 19 residues. CDR1 is LGHNT, CDR2 FRNRAP, per germline. Trimming removed 0 bases from V and 2 bases from J, with 21 bases in between. As DNA, the CDR3 is TGTGCTAGTGGTTTGGTATTTCCCCCGCTAGACGCCTCCACAGATACGCAGTATTTT. It is translated as CASGLVFPPLDASTDTQYF.

The chain carries TRBV11-2 and TRBJ2-4; D possibly corresponds to TRBD2 (6 bases). V shed 5 bases and J shed 9 bases, with 14 bases lying between them. The germline V gene encodes CDR1 SGHAT and CDR2 FQNNGV. This CDR3 has 13 amino acids. CDR3 residues: CASSGGVRGIQYF. CDR3 DNA sequence: TGTGCCAGCAGCGGAGGGGTCCGGGGCATTCAGTACTTC.

In this sample, this clone turned up once. The chain uses TRBV19 and TRBJ2-2; 9 bases agree with TRBD1. The V segment lost 5 bases and the J segment 3 bases; nucleotides outside the gene matches: 10. The CDR3 extends over 17 amino acids. Germline loops: CDR1 LNHDA, CDR2 SQIVND (reference sequence). CDR3 DNA sequence: TGTGCCAGTAGTCCCGGACAGGGGTTGAGGTACACCGGGGAGCTGTTTTTT. Residues: CASSPGQGLRYTGELFF. The complete variable domain, with remaining parts taken from reference TRBV19 and TRBJ2-2, reads DGGITQSPKYLFRKEGQNVTLSCEQNLNHDAMYWYRQDPGQGLRLIYYSQIVNDFQKGDIAEGYSVSREKKESFPLTVTSAQKNPTAFYLCASSPGQGLRYTGELFFGEGSRLTVL.

The chain couples TRBV7-2 to TRBJ1-2; D remains ambiguous. The CDR3 runs 14 residues. The germline V gene has CDR1 SGHTA and CDR2 FQGNSA. With 0 bases removed from V and 1 base from J, the gap between germline ends came to 6 bases. This CDR3 reads CASSLAQDNYGYTF. CDR3 nucleotides: TGTGCCAGCAGCTTAGCGCAGGATAACTATGGCTACACCTTC.

The chain employs TRBV5-1 and TRBJ1-6; the match to TRBD1 covers 9 bases. CDR3 length: 15 amino acids. V gave up 4 bases and J gave up 7 bases; unmatched junction bases: 6. The V gene's germline CDR1 is SGHRS and CDR2 YFSETQ. CDR3 region: CASSNGTGGNSPLHF. Here the CDR3 DNA reads TGCGCCAGCAGCAACGGCACAGGGGGCAATTCACCCCTCCACTTT.

In its sample, this clone was seen once. The gene calls are TRBV5-1 and TRBJ2-3, with 14 bases lining up with TRBD2. The CDR3 has 17 residues. Trimming cost V 4 bases and J 0 bases; bases outside gene matches: 4. The V gene's germline CDR1 is SGHRS and CDR2 YFSETQ. CDR3 nucleotide sequence: TGCGCCAGCAGCCCGGGACTAGCGGGAGTGAGCACAGATACGCAGTATTTT. Protein product: CASSPGLAGVSTDTQYF.

The J gene is TRBJ2-5, the V gene TRBV4-1; tentative D call: TRBD1 (5 bases). The length of the CDR3 is 16 residues. The germline V and J ends were trimmed by 0 bases and 5 bases, with 16 bases remaining between them. CDR1 MGHRA and CDR2 YSYEKL come from the germline V gene. The CDR3 DNA reads TGCGCCAGCAGCCAAGATCGACCAGGGCTTAGCGAGACCCAGTACTTC. It specifies CASSQDRPGLSETQYF.

As to this clone: The sample holds other DNA sequences that translate to the same CDR3. The chain carries TRBV7-2 and TRBJ1-3, with D possibly being TRBD1 (5 bases). Trimming removed 1 base from V and 2 bases from J, with 6 bases in between. This CDR3 is built from 14 residues. Germline CDR1 is SGHTA and CDR2 is FQGNSA. CDR3 region: CASSLGGTGNTIYF. For the CDR3, the DNA is TGTGCCAGCAGCTTAGGGGGCACTGGAAACACCATATATTTT.

The chain joins TRBV5-4 to TRBJ2-5; no clear D gene. The CDR3 is made up of 14 amino acids. Trimming shortened V by 1 base and J by 5 bases, and 12 bases separated the two germline ends. Germline V gives CDR1 SGHNT, CDR2 YYREEE (reference sequence). The CDR3 DNA reads TGTGCCAGCAGCTTGTTAGGAGATCGTGAGACCCAGTACTTC. It codes for CASSLLGDRETQYF. The variable domain in full, completed from reference TRBV5-4 and TRBJ2-5, reads ETGVTQSPTHLIKTRGQQVTLRCSSQSGHNTVSWYQQALGQGPQFIFQYYREEENGRGNFPPRFSGLQFPNYSSELNVNALELDDSALYLCASSLLGDRETQYFGPGTRLLVL.

This chain connects TRBV20-1 to TRBJ2-5; D remains ambiguous. Trimming removed 7 bases at V and 9 bases at J, with 12 bases between. Germline V gene lookup returns CDR1 DFQATT and CDR2 SNEGSKA (reference sequence). This CDR3 region has 10 residues. The DNA of the CDR3 is TGCAGTGGAGGTGCTGCGGCCCAGTACTTC. It specifies CSGGAAAQYF.

This chain joins TRBV18 and TRBJ1-4; 7 nucleotides line up with TRBD1. The CDR3 is 15 amino acids. V lost 6 bases and J lost 3; bases outside the gene matches: 7. CDR1 and CDR2 (germline): KGHSH, LQKENI. The CDR3 here is CASSRDRVANEKLFF. The CDR3 DNA is TGTGCCAGCTCTCGAGACAGGGTGGCTAATGAAAAACTGTTTTTT.

CDR3 sequence reads: CASSTTSVYNEQFF. The CDR3 coding sequence is TGCGCCAGCAGCACAACTAGCGTGTACAATGAGCAGTTCTTC. The J gene is TRBJ2-1, the V gene TRBV5-1; 7 bases map to TRBD2. V shed 4 bases, J shed 4 bases, and the junction held 5 bases outside the gene matches. Germline V gene lookup returns CDR1 SGHRS and CDR2 YFSETQ. This CDR3 region has 14 residues. Based on the CDR3 plus reference TRBV5-1 and TRBJ2-1, the full variable domain is KAGVTQTPRYLIKTRGQQVTLSCSPISGHRSVSWYQQTPGQGLQFLFEYFSETQRNKGNFPGRFSGRQFSNSRSEMNVSTLELGDSALYLCASSTTSVYNEQFFGPGTRLTVL.